What follows is one T cell receptor beta chain and its context. The source of the sample is a study of blood T cells in healthy people across ages. Sample donors were healthy Caucasian individuals that came from Russia, aged roughly 6 to 100. At least 7 million PBMCs were isolated per sample. Per sample, no less than 5.5 micrograms of total RNA were extracted. Then a second PCR, running about 6 to 11 cycles, was carried out with a sample-barcoded 5' primer and a J-beta primer mix. Every sample gave at least 3 million paired-end reads containing CDR3. Via MiXCR, TCRdb re-called the 5' RACE reads, giving one row per CDR3 protein. The sample has 1.5 million to 2 million distinct CDR3 sequences, around 48% seen once. Sequenced input: blood. The sequence came from a woman in her thirties or forties in good health.

CDR3 loop: CASSPSGGASEQFF. CDR3 nucleotides: TGTGCCAGCAGCCCTAGCGGGGGGGCCAGTGAGCAGTTCTTC. The rearrangement joins TRBV7-2 to TRBJ2-1; 12 nucleotides agree with TRBD2. CDR3 size: 14 residues. Germline-derived CDR1 and CDR2 are SGHTA and FQGNSA. With 5 bases clipped from V and 9 bases from J, the junction kept 5 bases outside the gene matches.